Below are 8 T cell receptor beta chains sequenced from a single sample in a study of cytomegalovirus exposure and HLA in healthy donors. The PCR employed 60 Vbeta primers together with 13 Jbeta primers. Repertoires were generated with immunoSEQ multiplex PCR, while TCRdb's copy carries only in-frame clones and drops some. Altogether under 110,000 clones are present, about 70% being singletons, with the ten largest covering roughly 6%. The specimen sequenced was PBMCs. The receptors come from a woman aged 45-65 years in good health and CMV-seropositive.

A few counts support this clone. Additional DNA sequences in this sample encode the identical CDR3. V and J are TRBV27 and TRBJ2-7; D is possibly TRBD2 (5 bases). V lost 6 bases and J lost 6, with 9 bases in between. Germline values: CDR1 MNHEY, CDR2 SMNVEV (reference sequence). The CDR3 is 11 amino acids. CDR3 amino acids: CASSPGGEQYF. The CDR3 DNA reads as TGTGCCAGCAGCCCAGGAGGCGAGCAGTACTTC.

CDR3 sequence: CASSLAGTGEEKLFF. Here the CDR3 DNA reads TGCGCCAGCAGCTTGGCCGGGACAGGGGAAGAAAAACTGTTTTTT. The rearrangement joins TRBV5-1 to TRBJ1-4, with TRBD1 matching 10 bases. Germline V gene lookup returns CDR1 SGHRS and CDR2 YFSETQ. Losses at the gene ends were 0 bases for V and 8 bases for J; bases not matched to a gene: 4. CDR3 length equals 15 residues.

The chain uses TRBV13 and TRBJ1-1; 8 nucleotides align to TRBD1. Unmatched junction bases numbered 10, after V lost 4 bases and J lost 0 bases. Germline-derived CDR1 and CDR2 are PRHDT and FYEKMQ (reference sequence). This CDR3 spans 17 amino acids. The DNA of the CDR3 is TGTGCCAGCAGCTCACCAACAGGGGGTGTTATGAACACTGAAGCTTTCTTT. Amino acids: CASSSPTGGVMNTEAFF.

This clone was seen a handful of times. This chain connects TRBV6-5 to TRBJ1-4; 7 nucleotides match TRBD1. Germline CDR1 reads MNHEY; CDR2 reads SVGAGI. This CDR3 region has 13 residues. With V trimmed by 5 bases and J by 3 bases, 0 bases remained unmatched. CDR3 amino acids: CASSRGPNEKLFF. CDR3 DNA sequence: TGTGCCAGCAGTAGGGGGCCTAATGAAAAACTGTTTTTT.

This chain uses TRBV27 with TRBJ1-6; TRBD1 aligns across 8 bases. Germline V lookup: CDR1 MNHEY, CDR2 SMNVEV (reference sequence). V trimming: 1 base; J trimming: 11 bases; junction bases outside the gene matches: 10. CDR3 length equals 16 residues. The CDR3 region has the DNA TGTGCCAGCAGTTTATTCGGGACAGGACAGAATCCACCCCTCCACTTT. Its translation: CASSLFGTGQNPPLHF.

The chain links TRBV9 to TRBJ2-3, with 10 positions matching TRBD2. Germline lookup yields CDR1 SGDLS and CDR2 YYNGEE. The CDR3 has 16 residues. V gave up 3 bases and J gave up 4 bases; unmatched junction bases: 8. This chain's CDR3 is CASSEFSGGIADTQYF. Written as DNA, the CDR3 is TGTGCCAGCAGCGAATTTAGCGGGGGGATAGCAGATACGCAGTATTTT.

V usage is TRBV7-6 and J usage is TRBJ1-1; 8 bases match TRBD1. Germline V gene data show CDR1 as SGHVS and CDR2 as FNYEAQ. Trimming took 5 bases from V and 7 from J; bases not matched to a gene: 18. The length of the CDR3 is 17 residues. In DNA form, the CDR3 reads TGTGCCAGCAGCGCTCTTTCGGGTGGGACAGGCCCACATGAAGCTTTCTTT. It yields the protein CASSALSGGTGPHEAFF.

The chain combines TRBV7-2 with TRBJ2-1; possible D gene TRBD1, 7 bases. Trimming took 1 base from V and 7 from J, leaving 14 bases between them. From germline, CDR1 is SGHTA and CDR2 FQGNSA. CDR3 length: 15 amino acids. The CDR3 protein is CASSLGGTVRNEQFF. For the CDR3, the DNA is TGTGCCAGCAGCTTAGGCGGGACAGTTAGGAATGAGCAGTTCTTC.